This T cell receptor beta chain was identified during a study of T cell responses to AZD1222 COVID-19 vaccine. Study-wide findings and caveats: White British people made up most donors, females outnumbered males, and clonal diversity was possibly underestimated. Vaccine-related CD4 TCRs covered spike, predominating at 160-218 and 743-854. Sampled repertoires all dated from after the peak T cell response.

The table came from immunoSEQ multiplex PCR; TCRdb's copy has only in-frame clones and leaves some out. Found here are 60,000 to 80,000 clones, approximately 83% of them singletons; the top ten hold roughly a fifth. Looked up from germline, CDR1 is LNHDA and CDR2 is SQIVND (reference sequence). The V gene end was trimmed by 6 bases and the J gene end by 3 bases; junction bases not matched to a gene: 5. This CDR3 spans 15 amino acids. In its sample, this clone was seen once. No antigen is known for it. The sample in question was peripheral blood, obtained on day 0 of AZD1222 vaccination. This chain uses TRBV19 with TRBJ2-3, with 11 bases that match TRBD2. This sequence was found in an adult in good health. Here the CDR3 DNA reads TGTGCCAGTAGGACGACTAGCGGGGCAACAGATACGCAGTATTTT. It is translated as CASRTTSGATDTQYF.